This T cell receptor beta chain was sequenced for a study of naive and memory T cell subsets. Two oligonucleotides, mixed equimolar, formed the beta constant-region primer covering TRBC1 and TRBC2. Four rounds of PCR amplified the ligated cDNA using nested alpha and beta constant-region primers plus SP2. MiXCR, run by TCRdb on the UMI-ligation and nested PCR reads, gives a single entry per CDR3 protein. The repertoire holds 90,000 to 120,000 distinct CDR3 sequences, with more than 14% as singletons. This clonotype was counted between two and nine times. The antigen is unknown. This CDR3 has 15 residues. V was cut by 3 bases and J by 3 bases, with 15 bases left in between. CDR1 is SGHTA, CDR2 FQGNSA, per germline. General observations from the study: No ground truth validated the naive and memory repertoire findings. Possibly reflecting memory cells re-expressing CD45RA, a few larger clonotypes occurred in naive repertoires, especially CD8. Between naive and memory subsets, TCR abundance power law exponents differed. In CD4 and CD8 cells, diversity dropped from naive through EMRA. TCR counts from RNA may reflect activation-linked expression changes.

This rearrangement joins TRBV7-2 to TRBJ2-7; unclear D gene. The TCR sequence derives from a human donor in good health. Input material: naive CD8+ T cells from blood. The CDR3 spells CASSLTGSIDYEQYF. In DNA form, the CDR3 reads TGTGCCAGCAGCTTGACCGGGTCGATCGACTACGAGCAGTACTTC.